These 27 T cell receptor beta chains were sequenced from one sample in a study of blood T cells in healthy people across ages. Sample-barcoded 5' priming and a J-beta primer mix drove a second PCR of about 6 to 11 cycles. TCRdb itself ran the 5' RACE reads through MiXCR, one entry per CDR3 protein. The sample consists of about 1.7 million distinct CDR3 sequences, under 30% of them appearing once. The material sequenced was blood. Receptors originate from a woman under 40 in good health.

Note on this clonotype: This could be a read error, since a much larger clone is one nucleotide away. The rearrangement uses TRBV7-9 and TRBJ2-5; 7 bases agree with TRBD2. The germline CDR1 and CDR2 sequences are SEHNR and FQNEAQ (reference sequence). The CDR3 totals 14 residues. V shed 6 bases and J 9 bases; nucleotides not matched to a gene: 13. Here the CDR3 DNA reads TGTGCCAGCAGTCAGCGGGGCAAGGACGAGGCCCAGTACTTC. Its translation: CASSQRGKDEAQYF.

V is TRBV12-5 and J is TRBJ2-3; D may be TRBD1 (5 bases). CDR1 is LGHNT and CDR2 is FRNRAP in the germline V gene. CDR3 length: 13 amino acids. V was clipped by 5 bases and J by 4 bases, with 10 bases between them. CDR3 amino acids: CASGPWGADTQYF. CDR3 sequence (DNA): TGTGCTAGTGGTCCCTGGGGCGCAGATACGCAGTATTTT.

The chain links TRBV4-3 to TRBJ2-3; the match to TRBD2 covers 9 bases. The CDR3 loop spans 17 amino acids. V trimming: 0 bases; J trimming: 4 bases; junction bases outside the gene matches: 8. Looked up from germline, CDR1 is LGHNA and CDR2 is YSLEER. DNA of the CDR3: TGCGCCAGCAGCCAAGACCCAGCGGGGGGTCGCGCAGATACGCAGTATTTT. Protein product: CASSQDPAGGRADTQYF.

This clonotype was seen at least ten times. This chain joins TRBV11-1 and TRBJ2-7; D might be TRBD2 (6 bases). Germline loops: CDR1 SGHAT, CDR2 FQDESV (reference sequence). This CDR3 region has 17 residues. Trimming stripped 4 bases from V and 5 bases from J, with 24 bases between. CDR3 sequence: CASSSPWAGKPQDEQYF. In DNA, the CDR3 is TGTGCCAGCAGCTCCCCATGGGCGGGGAAACCCCAGGACGAGCAGTACTTC.

J is TRBJ2-3 and V is TRBV27; 11 nucleotides match TRBD2. CDR3 length: 16 amino acids. The V gene's germline CDR1 is MNHEY and CDR2 SMNVEV (reference sequence). V was pared by 5 bases and J by 1 base, with 5 bases of the junction left unmatched. CDR3 loop: CASSRLTSGGTDTQYF. The CDR3 nucleotides are TGTGCCAGCAGTCGATTGACTAGCGGGGGCACAGATACGCAGTATTTT.

This clonotype showed up many times. The J gene is TRBJ2-7, the V gene TRBV12-3 or TRBV12-4; no clear D gene. V gave up 6 bases and J gave up 3 bases, with 9 bases separating them. The CDR3 contains 12 residues. CDR3 protein: CASRGYSYEQYF. Written as DNA, the CDR3 is TGTGCCAGCAGGGGGTATAGCTACGAGCAGTACTTC.

In its sample, this clonotype was seen many times. V is TRBV11-2 and J is TRBJ2-7; a weak D match, TRBD2 (6 bases). Germline V CDR1 and CDR2: SGHAT, FQNNGV. Trimming took off 8 bases at V and 7 bases at J, with 18 bases between the two ends. The CDR3 has 13 amino acids. The CDR3 coding sequence is TGTGCCAGCTTCCCCGGGGGTTTGAAAGAGCAGTACTTC. Translation gives CASFPGGLKEQYF.

In this sample, this clonotype turned up a few times. An end of the junction does not agree with germline; a read error may underlie this. The V gene is TRBV3-1, the J gene TRBJ2-1, with D perhaps TRBD1 or TRBD2 (5 bases each). The CDR3 spans 14 residues. The germline V gene has CDR1 LGHDT and CDR2 YNNKEL (reference sequence). DNA for the CDR3: TGCGCCAGCAGCCCTTGGGACCGAAGGAATGAGCAGTTCTTC. This translates into CASSPWDRRNEQFF.

The CDR3 spells CASSLPGGDGEQFF. The CDR3, as DNA: TGTGCCAGCAGCTTACCGGGGGGGGACGGTGAGCAGTTCTTC. The chain employs TRBV7-3 and TRBJ2-1; 8 nucleotides match TRBD2. CDR1 is SGHTA and CDR2 is FQGTGA in the germline V gene. Unmatched junction bases numbered 6, after V lost 2 bases and J lost 9 bases. This CDR3 region has 14 residues.

This chain uses TRBV12-3 or TRBV12-4 with TRBJ2-1; 7 bases are a match to TRBD1. This CDR3 is 14 amino acids long. V gave up 6 bases and J gave up 12 bases; unmatched junction bases: 14. The DNA for the CDR3 is TGTGCCAGCAGAGAGAGACAGGGAAGCTTCGGGCAGTTCTTC. This codes for CASRERQGSFGQFF.

This clonotype was seen more than once but under ten times. V is TRBV14 and J is TRBJ2-1; TRBD1 or TRBD2 may be the D gene (6 bases each). CDR3 size: 15 residues. Trimming cost V 0 bases and J 12 bases, with 18 bases left between them. The germline V gene has CDR1 SGHDN and CDR2 FVKESK. CDR3 sequence reads: CASSQESGAPSGQFF. Written as DNA, the CDR3 is TGTGCCAGCAGCCAAGAGTCGGGGGCCCCTTCTGGGCAGTTCTTC.

This clonotype was found a few times. The CDR3: CASSPDSSGGSTDTQYF. The DNA for the CDR3 is TGCGCCAGCAGCCCGGACAGCTCCGGGGGAAGCACAGATACGCAGTATTTT. The chain links TRBV5-1 to TRBJ2-3; D tentatively reads TRBD1 or TRBD2 (6 bases each). The CDR3 totals 17 residues. Germline loops: CDR1 SGHRS, CDR2 YFSETQ. The V gene lost 4 bases and the J gene lost 0 bases, with 18 bases spanning the gap.

On this clonotype: A much larger clonotype is one base distant, so this may be a read error. This chain joins TRBV3-1 and TRBJ2-1; D not resolved. The CDR3 runs 14 residues. The V gene's germline CDR1 is LGHDT and CDR2 YNNKEL (reference sequence). Trimming cost V 10 bases and J 10 bases, with 23 bases left between them. The DNA for the CDR3 is TGTGCCACAGGAAAAGGAGTACTGTCCTACGAGCAGTTCTTC. Amino acids: CATGKGVLSYEQFF.

The gene calls are TRBV5-1 and TRBJ1-1, with D possibly being TRBD1 (5 bases). Per germline, CDR1 SGHRS and CDR2 YFSETQ. The CDR3 spans 14 residues. V was shortened by 5 bases and J by 8 bases, with 19 bases between the two germline ends. In DNA, the CDR3 is TGCGCCAGCAGATTCCTCCGGGACCCCGGGGAAGCTTTCTTT. Translated: CASRFLRDPGEAFF.

V gene TRBV15 combines with J gene TRBJ1-4; weak D call: TRBD1 (5 bases). The CDR3 sequence is 13 residues long. Per germline, CDR1 LNHNV and CDR2 YYDKDF (reference sequence). V gave up 5 bases and J gave up 7 bases, with 11 bases separating them. CDR3 region: CATSLGTGEKLFF. The CDR3 region has the DNA TGTGCCACCAGCCTCGGGACGGGTGAAAAACTGTTTTTT. The whole variable domain, filled in from reference TRBV15 and TRBJ1-4, reads DAMVIQNPRYQVTQFGKPVTLSCSQTLNHNVMYWYQQKSSQAPKLLFHYYDKDFNNEADTPDNFQSRRPNTSFCFLDIRSPGLGDTAMYLCATSLGTGEKLFFGSGTQLSVL.

The rearrangement links TRBV12-3 or TRBV12-4 to TRBJ1-2; tentative D call: TRBD1 (5 bases). Between the trimmed V and J ends, which lost 5 bases and 5 bases, there was a span of 12 bases. The CDR3 spans 13 residues. CDR3 DNA sequence: TGTGCCAGCAGTACCCGGGGCTTTTATGGCTACACCTTC. This encodes CASSTRGFYGYTF.

A remark on this clonotype: This may arise from a read error, as a much more abundant clone is one base away. J is TRBJ2-2 and V is TRBV12-3 or TRBV12-4; the match to TRBD2 covers 8 bases. This CDR3 comprises 14 residues. CDR3 DNA sequence: TGTGCCAGCAGTCGTAGCGGGAACACCGGGGAGCGGTTTTTT. It yields the protein CASSRSGNTGERFF.

This clonotype was counted a few times. The rearrangement links TRBV2 to TRBJ1-2, with D hard to call. Trimming pared 4 bases from V and 8 bases from J, leaving 14 bases between. This CDR3 spans 13 amino acids. Germline V CDR1 and CDR2: SNHLY, FYNNEI. CDR3 sequence: CASSGNGLYGYTF. CDR3 in DNA: TGTGCCAGCAGTGGGAACGGATTGTACGGCTACACCTTC.

This clonotype was seen more than once but under ten times. V is TRBV6-5 and J is TRBJ2-2; no definite D call. Germline assignment: CDR1 MNHEY and CDR2 SVGAGI. The CDR3 contains 15 residues. Trimming left V 3 bases short and J 1 base short, with 9 bases between. Here the CDR3 DNA reads TGTGCCAGCAGTTATGCTCTAAAGAACACCGGGGAGCTGTTTTTT. It specifies CASSYALKNTGELFF.

This chain connects TRBV20-1 to TRBJ2-3, with 9 bases fitting TRBD2. J was trimmed by 6 bases and V by 1 base; bases with no gene match: 11. CDR1 and CDR2 (germline): DFQATT, SNEGSKA (reference sequence). This CDR3 is 16 amino acids long. Here the CDR3 reads CSARAVGLALTDTQYF. DNA of the CDR3: TGCAGTGCTAGAGCGGTGGGACTAGCCCTAACCGATACGCAGTATTTT.

This chain's CDR3 is CAISLGAEAFF. The CDR3 DNA follows: TGTGCCATCAGTCTAGGGGCTGAAGCTTTCTTT. The J gene is TRBJ1-1, the V gene TRBV10-3; a possible D gene is TRBD1 (5 bases). The CDR3 loop spans 11 amino acids. CDR1 is ENHRY and CDR2 is SYGVKD in the germline V gene. Trimming removed 5 bases at V and 6 bases at J, with 7 bases between.

J is TRBJ1-5 and V is TRBV27; 7 nucleotides agree with TRBD1. Germline V gives CDR1 MNHEY, CDR2 SMNVEV (reference sequence). The CDR3 has 14 amino acids. The J segment lost 5 bases and the V segment lost 7 bases, leaving 8 bases of the junction unmatched. CDR3 sequence: CASKRDSLDQPQHF. The CDR3 region has the DNA TGTGCCAGCAAACGGGACAGCCTAGATCAGCCCCAGCATTTT.

This clonotype was counted between two and nine times. The rearrangement links TRBV6-5 to TRBJ2-7; 10 positions agree with TRBD2. The CDR3 runs to 15 residues. Germline loops: CDR1 MNHEY, CDR2 SVGAGI. Trimming took 5 bases from V and 3 from J; bases not matched to a gene: 7. The CDR3 sequence: CASSRPGLAFYEQYF. The CDR3 DNA sequence: TGTGCCAGCAGTCGGCCGGGACTAGCGTTCTACGAGCAGTACTTC.

This clonotype has just one count. The chain uses TRBV3-1 and TRBJ2-7; TRBD1 agrees at 8 bases. V was clipped by 4 bases and J by 7 bases; unmatched bases: 12. The CDR3 extends over 15 amino acids. Germline CDR1 and CDR2: LGHDT and YNNKEL (reference sequence). Here the CDR3 reads CASSPDRATYNEQYF. Here the CDR3 DNA reads TGTGCCAGCAGCCCGGACAGGGCTACCTACAATGAGCAGTACTTC.

This clonotype was seen more than once but under ten times. V is TRBV7-8 and J is TRBJ1-2; D possibly corresponds to TRBD1 (6 bases). Germline V gives CDR1 SGHVS, CDR2 FQNEAQ. The CDR3 spans 14 residues. With 2 bases removed from V and 6 bases from J, the gap between germline ends came to 13 bases. Here the CDR3 DNA reads TGTGCCAGCAGCTTAACCTTGGGGGCAGATGGCTACACCTTC. It codes for CASSLTLGADGYTF.

This clonotype came up a few times. The chain couples TRBV20-1 to TRBJ2-7, with a possible D match to TRBD2 (5 bases). Germline assignment: CDR1 DFQATT and CDR2 SNEGSKA (reference sequence). This CDR3 is 17 amino acids long. V was trimmed by 3 bases and J by 2 bases, leaving 23 bases between them. This CDR3 reads CSASGTRLSGRAYEQYF. The CDR3 coding sequence is TGCAGTGCTAGCGGCACTCGTCTATCTGGGAGAGCCTACGAGCAGTACTTC.

The chain carries TRBV10-3 and TRBJ1-5, with D unclear. Deletions cut 4 bases from V and 3 bases from J, with 19 bases between. The CDR3 covers 17 residues. From germline, CDR1 is ENHRY and CDR2 SYGVKD. CDR3 coding DNA: TGTGCCATCAGTGGAGAGCAAGGGTGGTATAACAATCAGCCCCAGCATTTT. This gives the protein CAISGEQGWYNNQPQHF.